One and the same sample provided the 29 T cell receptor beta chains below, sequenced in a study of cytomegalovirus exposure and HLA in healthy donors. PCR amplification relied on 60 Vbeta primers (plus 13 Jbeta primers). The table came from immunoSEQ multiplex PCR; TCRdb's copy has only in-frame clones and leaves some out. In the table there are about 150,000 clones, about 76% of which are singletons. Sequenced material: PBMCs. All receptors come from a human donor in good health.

The CDR3 bases are TGTGCCAGCTCAAACAGCGGGAGCTCCTACAATGAGCAGTTCTTC. Residues: CASSNSGSSYNEQFF. V gene TRBV27 combines with J gene TRBJ2-1; 8 positions match TRBD2. Germline assignment: CDR1 MNHEY and CDR2 SMNVEV (reference sequence). There are 15 residues in the CDR3. V shed 8 bases, J shed 0 bases, and the junction held 6 bases outside the gene matches.

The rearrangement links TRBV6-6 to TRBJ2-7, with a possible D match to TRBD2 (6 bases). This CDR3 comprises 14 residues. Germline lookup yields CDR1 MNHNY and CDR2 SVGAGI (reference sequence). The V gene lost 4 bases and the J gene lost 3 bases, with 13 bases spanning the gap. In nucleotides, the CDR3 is TGTGCCAGCAGTTCCCCAGGAGGGAACTACGAGCAGTACTTC. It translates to CASSSPGGNYEQYF.

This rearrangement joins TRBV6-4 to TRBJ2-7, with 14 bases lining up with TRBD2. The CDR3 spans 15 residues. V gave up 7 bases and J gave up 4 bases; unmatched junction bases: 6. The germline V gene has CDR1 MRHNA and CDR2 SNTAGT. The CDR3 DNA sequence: TGTGCCAGCATCCGGGGACTAGCGGGAGTTTACGAGCAGTACTTC. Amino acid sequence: CASIRGLAGVYEQYF.

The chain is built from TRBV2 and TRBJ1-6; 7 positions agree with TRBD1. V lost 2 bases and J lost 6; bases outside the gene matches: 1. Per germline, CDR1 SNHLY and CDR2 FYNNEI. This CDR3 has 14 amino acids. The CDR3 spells CASSENRGNSPLHF. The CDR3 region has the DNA TGTGCCAGCAGTGAAAACAGGGGTAATTCACCCCTCCACTTT. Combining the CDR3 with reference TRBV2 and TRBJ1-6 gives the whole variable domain EPEVTQTPSHQVTQMGQEVILRCVPISNHLYFYWYRQILGQKVEFLVSFYNNEISEKSEIFDDQFSVERPDGSNFTLKIRSTKLEDSAMYFCASSENRGNSPLHFGNGTRLTVT.

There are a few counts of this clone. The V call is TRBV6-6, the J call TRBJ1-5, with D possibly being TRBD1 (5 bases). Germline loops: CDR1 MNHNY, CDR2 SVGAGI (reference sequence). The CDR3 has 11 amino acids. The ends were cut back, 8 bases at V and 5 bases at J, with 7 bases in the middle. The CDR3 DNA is TGTGCCAGCGGGGGGGATCAGCCCCAGCATTTT. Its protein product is CASGGDQPQHF.

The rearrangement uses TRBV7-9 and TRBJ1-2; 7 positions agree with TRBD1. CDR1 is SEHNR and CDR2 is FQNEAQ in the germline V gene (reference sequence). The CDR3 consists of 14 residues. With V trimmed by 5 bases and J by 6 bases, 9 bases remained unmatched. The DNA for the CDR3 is TGTGCCAGCAGCCTCACTACAGGGGCTCATGGCTACACCTTC. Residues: CASSLTTGAHGYTF.

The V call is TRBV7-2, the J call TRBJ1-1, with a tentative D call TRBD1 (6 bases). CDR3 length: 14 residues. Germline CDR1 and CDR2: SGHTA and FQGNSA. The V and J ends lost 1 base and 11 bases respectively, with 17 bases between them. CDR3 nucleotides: TGTGCCAGCAGCTTAGTCCCTGGGGACAAAGGGGCTTTCTTT. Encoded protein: CASSLVPGDKGAFF. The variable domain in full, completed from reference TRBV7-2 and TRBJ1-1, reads GAGVSQSPSNKVTEKGKDVELRCDPISGHTALYWYRQSLGQGLEFLIYFQGNSAPDKSGLPSDRFSAERTGGSVSTLTIQRTQQEDSAVYLCASSLVPGDKGAFFGQGTRLTVV.

CDR3 amino acids: CASSTGGHEQYF. The CDR3 DNA reads as TGTGCCAGCAGCACAGGGGGCCACGAGCAGTACTTC. The V gene is TRBV7-9, the J gene TRBJ2-7; 9 bases map to TRBD1. The CDR3 has 12 amino acids. Germline lookup yields CDR1 SEHNR and CDR2 FQNEAQ (reference sequence). Unmatched junction bases numbered 1, after V lost 5 bases and J lost 5 bases. Filled out from reference TRBV7-9 and TRBJ2-7, the complete variable domain reads DTGVSQNPRHKITKRGQNVTFRCDPISEHNRLYWYRQTLGQGPEFLTYFQNEAQLEKSRLLSDRFSAERPKGSFSTLEIQRTEQGDSAMYLCASSTGGHEQYFGPGTRLTVT.

The CDR3 sequence is CSVAVGGNTEAFF. DNA of the CDR3: TGCAGCGTTGCAGTAGGGGGGAACACTGAAGCTTTCTTT. The V call is TRBV29-1, the J call TRBJ1-1; a weak D match, TRBD1 (6 bases). The V gene lost 4 bases and the J gene lost 1 base, with 10 bases spanning the gap. CDR3 length: 13 amino acids. In germline, CDR1 is SQVTM, CDR2 ANQGSEA.

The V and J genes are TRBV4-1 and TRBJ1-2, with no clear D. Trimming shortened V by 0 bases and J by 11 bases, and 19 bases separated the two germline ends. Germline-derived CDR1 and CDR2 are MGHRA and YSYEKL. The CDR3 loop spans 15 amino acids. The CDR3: CASSQDSGSRCRYTF. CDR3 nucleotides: TGCGCCAGCAGCCAAGATAGCGGAAGCCGCTGTCGGTACACCTTC.

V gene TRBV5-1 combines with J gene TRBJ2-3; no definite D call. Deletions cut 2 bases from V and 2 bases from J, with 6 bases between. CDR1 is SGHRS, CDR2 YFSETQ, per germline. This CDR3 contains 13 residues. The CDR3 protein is CASSFDSTDTQYF. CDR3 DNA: TGCGCCAGCAGCTTTGACTCCACAGATACGCAGTATTTT.

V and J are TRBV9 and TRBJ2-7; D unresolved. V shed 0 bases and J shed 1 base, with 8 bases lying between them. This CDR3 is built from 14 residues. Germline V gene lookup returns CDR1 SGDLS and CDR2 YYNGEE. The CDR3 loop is CASSVGSRSYEQYF. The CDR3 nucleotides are TGTGCCAGCAGCGTAGGATCCAGGTCCTACGAGCAGTACTTC.

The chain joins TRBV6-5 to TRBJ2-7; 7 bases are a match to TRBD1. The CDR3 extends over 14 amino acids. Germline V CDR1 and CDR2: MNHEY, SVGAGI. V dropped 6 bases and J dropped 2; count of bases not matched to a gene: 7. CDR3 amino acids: CASREPGQTYEQYF. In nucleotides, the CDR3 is TGTGCCAGCAGGGAACCGGGACAGACCTACGAGCAGTACTTC.

The CDR3 is CARFPRTSGKETQYF. CDR3 sequence (DNA): TGTGCCAGATTCCCAAGGACTAGCGGAAAAGAGACCCAGTACTTC. The genes are TRBV5-3 and TRBJ2-5, with 10 positions matching TRBD2. TRBV5-3 is annotated as an ORF whose role is uncertain. V lost 7 bases, J lost 3 bases, and 9 bases stayed unmatched. There are 15 residues in the CDR3.

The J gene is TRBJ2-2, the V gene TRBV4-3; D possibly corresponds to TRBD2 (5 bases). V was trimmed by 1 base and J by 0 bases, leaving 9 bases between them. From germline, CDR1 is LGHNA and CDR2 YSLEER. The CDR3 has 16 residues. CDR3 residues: CASSQARLSNTGELFF. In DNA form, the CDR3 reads TGCGCCAGCAGCCAAGCCCGACTATCGAACACCGGGGAGCTGTTTTTT.

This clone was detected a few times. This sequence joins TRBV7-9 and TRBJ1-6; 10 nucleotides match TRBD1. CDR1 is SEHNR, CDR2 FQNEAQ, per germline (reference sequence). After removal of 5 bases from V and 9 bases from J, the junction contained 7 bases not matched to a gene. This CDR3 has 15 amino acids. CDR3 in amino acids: CASSPDRGQLSPLHF. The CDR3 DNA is TGTGCCAGCAGCCCAGACAGGGGGCAACTTTCACCCCTCCACTTT.

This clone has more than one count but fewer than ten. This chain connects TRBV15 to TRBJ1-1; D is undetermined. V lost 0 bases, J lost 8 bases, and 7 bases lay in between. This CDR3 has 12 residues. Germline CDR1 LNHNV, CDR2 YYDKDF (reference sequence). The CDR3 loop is CATSRDHLEAFF. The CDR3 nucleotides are TGTGCCACCAGCAGAGATCACTTAGAAGCTTTCTTT.

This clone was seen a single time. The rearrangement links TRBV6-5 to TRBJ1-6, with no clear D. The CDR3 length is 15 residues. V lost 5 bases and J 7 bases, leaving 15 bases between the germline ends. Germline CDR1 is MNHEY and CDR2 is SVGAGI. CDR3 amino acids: CASSLRGVGNSPLHF. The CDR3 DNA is TGTGCCAGCAGTCTCCGGGGTGTGGGGAATTCACCCCTCCACTTT.

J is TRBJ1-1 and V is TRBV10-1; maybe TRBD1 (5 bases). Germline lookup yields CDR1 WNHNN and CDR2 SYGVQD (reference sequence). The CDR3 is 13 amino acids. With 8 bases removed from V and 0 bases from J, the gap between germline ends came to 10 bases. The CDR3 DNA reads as TGCGCCAGCTGCCGGGACTTGAACACTGAAGCTTTCTTT. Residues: CASCRDLNTEAFF.

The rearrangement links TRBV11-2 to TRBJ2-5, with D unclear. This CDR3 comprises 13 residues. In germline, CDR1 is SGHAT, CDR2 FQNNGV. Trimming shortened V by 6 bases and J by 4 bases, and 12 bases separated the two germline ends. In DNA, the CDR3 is TGTGCCAGCAGTCGCGACATCGGAGAGACCCAGTACTTC. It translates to CASSRDIGETQYF.

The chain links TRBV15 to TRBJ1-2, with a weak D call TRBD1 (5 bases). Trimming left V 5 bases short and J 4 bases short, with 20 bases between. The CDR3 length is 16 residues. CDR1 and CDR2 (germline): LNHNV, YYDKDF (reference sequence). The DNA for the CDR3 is TGTGCCACCAGCGGTGGTCGAGTCCTGGGACTCTATGGCTACACCTTC. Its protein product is CATSGGRVLGLYGYTF.

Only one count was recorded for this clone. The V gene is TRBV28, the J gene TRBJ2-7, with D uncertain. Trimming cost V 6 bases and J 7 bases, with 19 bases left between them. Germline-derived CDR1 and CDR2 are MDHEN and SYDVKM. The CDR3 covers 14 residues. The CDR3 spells CASRTSPRSSEQYF. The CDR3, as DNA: TGTGCCAGCAGGACAAGCCCCAGAAGCTCGGAGCAGTACTTC.

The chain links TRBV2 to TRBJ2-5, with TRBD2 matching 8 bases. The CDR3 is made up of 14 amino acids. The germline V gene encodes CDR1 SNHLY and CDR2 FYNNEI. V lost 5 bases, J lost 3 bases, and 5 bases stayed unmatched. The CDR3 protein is CASSKETSEETQYF. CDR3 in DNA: TGTGCCAGCAGTAAAGAGACTAGCGAAGAGACCCAGTACTTC.

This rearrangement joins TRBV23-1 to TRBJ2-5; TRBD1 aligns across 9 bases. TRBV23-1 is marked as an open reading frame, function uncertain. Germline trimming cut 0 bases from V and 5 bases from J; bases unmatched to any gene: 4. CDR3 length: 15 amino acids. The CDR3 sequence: CASSQSQGARETQYF. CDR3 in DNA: TGCGCCAGCAGTCAATCACAGGGGGCGCGTGAGACCCAGTACTTC.

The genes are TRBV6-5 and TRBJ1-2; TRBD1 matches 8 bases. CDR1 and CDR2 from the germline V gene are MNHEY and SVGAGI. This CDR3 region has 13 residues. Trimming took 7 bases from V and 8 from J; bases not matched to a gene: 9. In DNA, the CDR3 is TGTGCCAGCACCCAGGACAGGGAAGGAGGCTACACCTTC. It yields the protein CASTQDREGGYTF.

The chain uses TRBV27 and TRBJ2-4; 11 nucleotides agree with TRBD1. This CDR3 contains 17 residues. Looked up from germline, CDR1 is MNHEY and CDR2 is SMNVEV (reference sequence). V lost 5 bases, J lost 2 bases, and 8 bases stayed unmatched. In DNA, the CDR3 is TGTGCCAGCAGTCCGCGGACAGGGGGCGCATCCAAAAACATTCAGTACTTC. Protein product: CASSPRTGGASKNIQYF.

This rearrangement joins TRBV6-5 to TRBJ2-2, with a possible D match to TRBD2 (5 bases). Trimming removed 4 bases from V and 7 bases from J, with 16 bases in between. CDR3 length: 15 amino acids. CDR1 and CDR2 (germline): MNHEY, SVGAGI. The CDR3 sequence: CASSLGTSLNGELFF. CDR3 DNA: TGTGCCAGCAGTTTGGGAACTAGTTTGAACGGGGAGCTGTTTTTT.

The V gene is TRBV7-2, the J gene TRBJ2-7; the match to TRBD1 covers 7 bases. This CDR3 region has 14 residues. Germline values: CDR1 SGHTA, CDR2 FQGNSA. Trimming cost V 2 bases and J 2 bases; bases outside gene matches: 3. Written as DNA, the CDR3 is TGTGCCAGCAGCTTAAGGGGGCCTCCCTACGAGCAGTACTTC. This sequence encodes CASSLRGPPYEQYF.

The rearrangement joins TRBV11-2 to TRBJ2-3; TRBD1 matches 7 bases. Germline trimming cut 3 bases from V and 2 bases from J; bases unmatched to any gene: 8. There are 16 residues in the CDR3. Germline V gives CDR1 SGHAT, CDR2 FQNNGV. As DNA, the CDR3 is TGTGCCAGCAGCTTCACTCCGGGACAGCTCACAGATACGCAGTATTTT. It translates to CASSFTPGQLTDTQYF.